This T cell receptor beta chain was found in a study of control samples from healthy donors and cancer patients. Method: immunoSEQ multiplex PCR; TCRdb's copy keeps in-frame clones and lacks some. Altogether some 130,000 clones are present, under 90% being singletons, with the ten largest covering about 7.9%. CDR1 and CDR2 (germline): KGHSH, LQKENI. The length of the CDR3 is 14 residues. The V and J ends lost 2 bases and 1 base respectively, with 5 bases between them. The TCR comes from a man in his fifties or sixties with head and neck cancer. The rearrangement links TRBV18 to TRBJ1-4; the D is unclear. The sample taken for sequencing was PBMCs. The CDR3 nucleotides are TGTGCCAGCTCACCAGGACTAACTAATGAAAAACTGTTTTTT. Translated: CASSPGLTNEKLFF. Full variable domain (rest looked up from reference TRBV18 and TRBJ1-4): NAGVMQNPRHLVRRRGQEARLRCSPMKGHSHVYWYRQLPEEGLKFMVYLQKENIIDESGMPKERFSAEFPKEGPSILRIQQVVRGDSAAYFCASSPGLTNEKLFFGSGTQLSVL.